This note documents a single T cell receptor (beta chain) sequence. Its antigen is unidentified. This entry belongs to a study of blood T cells in healthy people across ages. Study in general: Capturing about one barcoded beta molecule per two T cells was achieved by template switching.

The individuals who served as donors were healthy Caucasians living in Russia, aged about 6 to 100. Alongside a J-beta primer mix, a sample-barcoded 5' primer served in a second PCR lasting about 7 to 12 cycles. A template-switch adaptor that had 12 random nucleotides put a tag on each cDNA molecule. TCRdb re-analysed the 5' RACE reads in MiXCR, keeping a single row per CDR3 protein. Seen here are around 970,000 distinct CDR3 sequences, roughly 51% observed once, and the top ten hold about a fifth. Germline values: CDR1 ENHRY, CDR2 SYGVKD. The ends were cut back, 6 bases at V and 4 bases at J, with 13 bases in the middle. The CDR3 is made up of 14 amino acids. Study results and limitations: The percentage of naive T cells correlated strongly with TCR beta diversity.

The sample was blood. The genes are TRBV10-3 and TRBJ2-1; the D gene is possibly TRBD2 (6 bases). This TCR derives from a woman aged 55-69 years in good health. CDR3 nucleotides: TGTGCCATCAGGAGTAGCGGCCCTTACAATGAGCAGTTCTTC. This gives the protein CAIRSSGPYNEQFF.